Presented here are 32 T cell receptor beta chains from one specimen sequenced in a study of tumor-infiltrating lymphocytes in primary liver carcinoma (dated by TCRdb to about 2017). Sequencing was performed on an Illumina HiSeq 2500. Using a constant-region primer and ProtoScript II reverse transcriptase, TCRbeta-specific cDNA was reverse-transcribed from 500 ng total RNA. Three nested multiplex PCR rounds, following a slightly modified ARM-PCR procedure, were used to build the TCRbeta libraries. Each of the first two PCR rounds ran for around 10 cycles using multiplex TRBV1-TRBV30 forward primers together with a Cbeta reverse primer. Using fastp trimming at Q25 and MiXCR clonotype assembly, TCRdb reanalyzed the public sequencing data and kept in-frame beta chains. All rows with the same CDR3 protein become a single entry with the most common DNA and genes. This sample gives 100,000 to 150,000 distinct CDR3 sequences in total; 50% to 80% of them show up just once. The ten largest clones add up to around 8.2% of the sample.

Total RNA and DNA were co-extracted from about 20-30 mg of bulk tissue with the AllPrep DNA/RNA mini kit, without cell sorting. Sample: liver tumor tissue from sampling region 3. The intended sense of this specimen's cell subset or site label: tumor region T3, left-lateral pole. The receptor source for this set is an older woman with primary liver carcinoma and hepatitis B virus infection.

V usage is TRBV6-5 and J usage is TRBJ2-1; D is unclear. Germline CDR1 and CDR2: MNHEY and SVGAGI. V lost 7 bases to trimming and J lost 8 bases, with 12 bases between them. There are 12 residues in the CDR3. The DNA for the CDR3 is TGTGCCAGCACCACCGGGCTCGATGAGCAGTTCTTC. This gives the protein CASTTGLDEQFF.

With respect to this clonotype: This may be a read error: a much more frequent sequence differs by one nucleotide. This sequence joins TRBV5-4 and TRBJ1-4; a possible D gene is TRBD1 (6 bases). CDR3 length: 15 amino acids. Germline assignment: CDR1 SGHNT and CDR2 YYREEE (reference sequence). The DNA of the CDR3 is TGTGCCAGCAGCTTACAGACAGGAAATACTGAAAGACTGTTTTTT. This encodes CASSLQTGNTERLFF. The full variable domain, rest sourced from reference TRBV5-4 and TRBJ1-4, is ETGVTQSPTHLIKTRGQQVTLRCSSQSGHNTVSWYQQALGQGPQFIFQYYREEENGRGNFPPRFSGLQFPNYSSELNVNALELDDSALYLCASSLQTGNTERLFFGSGTQLSVL.

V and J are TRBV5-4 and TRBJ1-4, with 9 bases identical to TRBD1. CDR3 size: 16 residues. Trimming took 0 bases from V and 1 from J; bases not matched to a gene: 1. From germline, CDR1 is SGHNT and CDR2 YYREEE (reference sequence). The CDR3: CASSLGQGETNEKLFF. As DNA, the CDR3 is TGTGCCAGCAGCTTGGGACAGGGGGAAACTAATGAAAAACTGTTTTTT.

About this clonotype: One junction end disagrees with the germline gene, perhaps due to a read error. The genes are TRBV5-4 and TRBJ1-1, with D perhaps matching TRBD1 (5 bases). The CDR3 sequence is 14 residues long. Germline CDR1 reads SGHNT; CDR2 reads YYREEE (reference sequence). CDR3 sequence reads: CVSGLGGIGQEAFF. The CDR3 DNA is TGTGTCAGCGGCTTGGGGGGAATCGGTCAAGAAGCTTTCTTT.

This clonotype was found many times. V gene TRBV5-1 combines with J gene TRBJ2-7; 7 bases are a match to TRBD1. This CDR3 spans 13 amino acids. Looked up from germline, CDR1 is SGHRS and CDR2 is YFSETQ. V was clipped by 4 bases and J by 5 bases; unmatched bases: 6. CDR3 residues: CASSVQGNHEQYF. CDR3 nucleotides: TGCGCCAGCAGCGTACAGGGGAACCACGAGCAGTACTTC.

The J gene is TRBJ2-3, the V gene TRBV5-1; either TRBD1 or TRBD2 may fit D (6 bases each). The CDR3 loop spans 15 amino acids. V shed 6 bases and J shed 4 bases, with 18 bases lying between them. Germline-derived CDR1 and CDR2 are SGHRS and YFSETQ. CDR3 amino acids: CASMRGAEGADTQYF. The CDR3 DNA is TGCGCCAGCATGAGGGGAGCGGAGGGGGCAGATACGCAGTATTTT.

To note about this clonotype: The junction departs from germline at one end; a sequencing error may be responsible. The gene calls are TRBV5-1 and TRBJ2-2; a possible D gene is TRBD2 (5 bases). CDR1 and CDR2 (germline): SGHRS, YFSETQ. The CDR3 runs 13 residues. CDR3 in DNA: TGCGCCAGCAGCTTGGTAAACACCGGGAAGCTGTTTTTT. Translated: CASSLVNTGKLFF.

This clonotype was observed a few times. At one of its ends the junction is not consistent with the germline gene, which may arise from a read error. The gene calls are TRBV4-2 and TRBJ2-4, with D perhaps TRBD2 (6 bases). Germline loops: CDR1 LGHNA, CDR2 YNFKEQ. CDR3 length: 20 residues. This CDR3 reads CASSQESPSRRVGPGNIQYF. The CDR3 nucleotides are TGTGCTAGCAGCCAAGAGTCCCCTAGCAGGAGGGTAGGGCCAGGAAACATTCAGTACTTC.

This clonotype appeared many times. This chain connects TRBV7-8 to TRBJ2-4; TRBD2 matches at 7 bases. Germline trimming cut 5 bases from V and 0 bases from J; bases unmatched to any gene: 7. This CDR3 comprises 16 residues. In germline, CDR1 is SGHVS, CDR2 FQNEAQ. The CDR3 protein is CASSPRLALAKNIQYF. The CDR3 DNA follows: TGTGCCAGCAGCCCCCGACTAGCCCTAGCCAAAAACATTCAGTACTTC.

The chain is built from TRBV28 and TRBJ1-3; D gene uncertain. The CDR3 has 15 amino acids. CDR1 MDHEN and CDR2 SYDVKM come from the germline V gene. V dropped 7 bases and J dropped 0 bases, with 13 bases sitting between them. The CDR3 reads CASTTAGSSGNTIYF. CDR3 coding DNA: TGTGCCAGCACCACCGCGGGGAGCTCTGGAAACACCATATATTTT.

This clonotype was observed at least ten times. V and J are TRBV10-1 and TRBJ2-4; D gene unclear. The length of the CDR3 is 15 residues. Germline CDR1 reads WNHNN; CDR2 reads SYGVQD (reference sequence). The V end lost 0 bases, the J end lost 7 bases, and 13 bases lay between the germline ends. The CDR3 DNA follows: TGCGCCAGCAGTGAGTCGTTGGGGAACCAGAACATTCAGTACTTC. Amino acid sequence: CASSESLGNQNIQYF.

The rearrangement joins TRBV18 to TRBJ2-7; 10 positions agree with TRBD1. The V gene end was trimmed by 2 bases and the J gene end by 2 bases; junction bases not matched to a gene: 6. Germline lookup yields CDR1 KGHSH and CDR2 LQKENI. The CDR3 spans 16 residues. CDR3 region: CASSPGTGDDPYEQYF. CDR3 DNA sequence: TGTGCCAGCTCACCAGGGACAGGGGATGACCCCTACGAGCAGTACTTC.

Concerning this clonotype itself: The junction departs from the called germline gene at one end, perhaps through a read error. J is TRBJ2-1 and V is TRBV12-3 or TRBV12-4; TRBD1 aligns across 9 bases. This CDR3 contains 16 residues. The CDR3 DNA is TGTGCCAGCAGTTCTAGCCCACGGGACAGGGACAATGTGCAGTTCTTC. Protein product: CASSSSPRDRDNVQFF.

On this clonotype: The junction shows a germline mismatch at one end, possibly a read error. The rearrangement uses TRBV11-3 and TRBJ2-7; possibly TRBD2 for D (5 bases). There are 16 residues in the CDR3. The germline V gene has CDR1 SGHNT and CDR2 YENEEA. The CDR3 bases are TGTGCCAGCAGCTTAGAAAGAGGGCCCGGGCCCTACGAGCAGCACTTC. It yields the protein CASSLERGPGPYEQHF.

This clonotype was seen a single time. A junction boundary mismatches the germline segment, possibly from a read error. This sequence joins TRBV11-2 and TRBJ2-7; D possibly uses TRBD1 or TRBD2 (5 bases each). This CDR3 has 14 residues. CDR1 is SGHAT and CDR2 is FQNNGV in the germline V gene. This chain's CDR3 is CASSFGGVSYEQYF. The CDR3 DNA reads TGTGCCAGCAGCTTTGGGGGAGTTAGTTACGAACAGTACTTC.

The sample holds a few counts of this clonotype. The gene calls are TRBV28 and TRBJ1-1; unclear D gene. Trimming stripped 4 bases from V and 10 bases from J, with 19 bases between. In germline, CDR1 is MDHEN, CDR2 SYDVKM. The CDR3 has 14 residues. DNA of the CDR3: TGTGCCAGCAGTTACCCCCGCGGGCCCGAGGGAGCTTTCTTT. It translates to CASSYPRGPEGAFF.

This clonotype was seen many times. This CDR3 reads CASSLWAYGEEQYF. The CDR3 region has the DNA TGCGCCAGCAGCTTGTGGGCGTACGGCGAGGAGCAGTACTTC. The chain has TRBV5-1 and TRBJ2-7; D not resolved. In germline, CDR1 is SGHRS, CDR2 YFSETQ. CDR3 length equals 14 residues. V was pared by 1 base and J by 7 bases, with 15 bases between.

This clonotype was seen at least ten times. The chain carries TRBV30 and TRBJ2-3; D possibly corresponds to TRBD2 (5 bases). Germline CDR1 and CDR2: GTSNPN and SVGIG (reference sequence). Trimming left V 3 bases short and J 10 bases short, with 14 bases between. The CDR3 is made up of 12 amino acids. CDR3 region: CAWSDSLGPQYF. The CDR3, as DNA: TGTGCCTGGAGCGATTCACTAGGGCCGCAGTATTTT.

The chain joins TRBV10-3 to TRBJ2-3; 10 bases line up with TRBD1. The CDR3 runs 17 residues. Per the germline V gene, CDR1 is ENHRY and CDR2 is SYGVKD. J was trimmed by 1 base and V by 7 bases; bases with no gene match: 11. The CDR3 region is CAINSATGTGGTDTQYF. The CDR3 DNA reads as TGTGCCATCAACTCAGCGACCGGGACAGGGGGCACAGATACGCAGTATTTT.

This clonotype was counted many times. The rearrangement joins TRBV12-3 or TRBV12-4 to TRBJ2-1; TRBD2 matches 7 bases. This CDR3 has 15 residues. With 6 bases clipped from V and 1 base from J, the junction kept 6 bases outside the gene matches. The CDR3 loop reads CASSKSGASYNEQFF. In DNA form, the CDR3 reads TGTGCCAGCAGCAAAAGCGGGGCGTCCTACAATGAGCAGTTCTTC.

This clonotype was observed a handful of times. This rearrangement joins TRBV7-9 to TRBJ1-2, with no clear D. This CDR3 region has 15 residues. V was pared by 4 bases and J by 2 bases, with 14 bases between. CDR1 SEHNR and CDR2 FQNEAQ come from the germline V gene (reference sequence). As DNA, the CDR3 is TGTGCCAGCAGCTCCACAAGACGGGAAAACTATGGCTACACCTTC. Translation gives CASSSTRRENYGYTF.

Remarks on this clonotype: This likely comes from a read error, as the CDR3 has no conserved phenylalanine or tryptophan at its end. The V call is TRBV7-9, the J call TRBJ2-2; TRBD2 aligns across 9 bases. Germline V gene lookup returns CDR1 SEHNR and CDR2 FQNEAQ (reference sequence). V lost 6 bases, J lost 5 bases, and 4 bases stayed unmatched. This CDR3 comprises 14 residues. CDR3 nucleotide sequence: TGTGCCAGCAGTTACAGCGGGAGGACCGGGGAGCTGTTTTCC. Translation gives CASSYSGRTGELFS.

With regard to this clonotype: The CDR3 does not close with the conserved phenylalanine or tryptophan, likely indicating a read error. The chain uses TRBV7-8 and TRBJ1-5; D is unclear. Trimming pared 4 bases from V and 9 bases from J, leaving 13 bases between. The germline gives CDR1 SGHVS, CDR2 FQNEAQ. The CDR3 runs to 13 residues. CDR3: CASSSTAVGPQHL. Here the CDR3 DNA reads TGTGCCAGCAGCTCCACAGCGGTTGGGCCCCAGCATCTT.

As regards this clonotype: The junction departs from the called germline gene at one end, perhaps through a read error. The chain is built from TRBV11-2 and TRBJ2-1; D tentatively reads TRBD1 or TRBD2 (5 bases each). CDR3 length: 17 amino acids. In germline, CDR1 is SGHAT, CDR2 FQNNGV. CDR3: CASSLRSGTDTYNEQLF. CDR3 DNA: TGTGCCAGCAGCTTACGATCCGGGACCGATACCTACAATGAGCAGCTCTTC.

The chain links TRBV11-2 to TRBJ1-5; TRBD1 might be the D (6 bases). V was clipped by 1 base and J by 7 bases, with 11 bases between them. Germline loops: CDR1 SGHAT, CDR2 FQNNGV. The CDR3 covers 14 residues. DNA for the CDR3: TGTGCCAGCAGCTTAGGGAGGGGGGCCCAGCCCCAGCATTTT. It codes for CASSLGRGAQPQHF.

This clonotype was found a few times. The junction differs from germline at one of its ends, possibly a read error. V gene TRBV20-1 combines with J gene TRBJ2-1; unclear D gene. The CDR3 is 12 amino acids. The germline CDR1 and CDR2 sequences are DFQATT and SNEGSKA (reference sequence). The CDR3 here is CSSRVRSNEQFF. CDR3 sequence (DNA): TGCAGTTCTAGAGTCCGGAGCAATGAGCAGTTCTTC.

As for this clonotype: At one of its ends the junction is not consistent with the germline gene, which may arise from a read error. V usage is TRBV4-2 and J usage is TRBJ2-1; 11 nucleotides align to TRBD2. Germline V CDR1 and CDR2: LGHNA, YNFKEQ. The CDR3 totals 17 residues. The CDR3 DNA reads TGTTCCAGCAGCCAATATCGTTCGCTAGCGGGAGGAGGTGAGCAGTTCTTC. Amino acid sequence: CSSSQYRSLAGGGEQFF.

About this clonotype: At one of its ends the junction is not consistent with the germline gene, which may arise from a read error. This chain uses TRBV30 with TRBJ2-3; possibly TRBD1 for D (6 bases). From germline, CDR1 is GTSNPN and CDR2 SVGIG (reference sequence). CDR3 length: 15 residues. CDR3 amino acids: CVSLLEQGSTDTQYF. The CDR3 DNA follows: TGTGTCTCCCTCTTGGAACAGGGTAGCACAGATACGCAATATTTT.

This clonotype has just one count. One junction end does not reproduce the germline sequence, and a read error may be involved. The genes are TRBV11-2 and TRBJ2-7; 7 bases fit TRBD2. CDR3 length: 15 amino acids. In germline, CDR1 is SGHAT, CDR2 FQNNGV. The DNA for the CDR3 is TGCGCCAGCAGCTTAGAACGGGGAGGGACTCGCGAGCAGTACTTC. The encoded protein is CASSLERGGTREQYF.

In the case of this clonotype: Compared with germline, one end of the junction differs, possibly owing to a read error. This CDR3 reads CASIHQRAGDKQCF. The CDR3 DNA is TGTGCCAGCATCCACCAGAGAGCGGGTGACAAGCAGTGCTTC. This chain joins TRBV11-2 and TRBJ2-7; possibly TRBD2 for D (6 bases). The length of the CDR3 is 14 residues. The germline V gene encodes CDR1 SGHAT and CDR2 FQNNGV. The full variable domain, in which reference TRBV11-2 and TRBJ2-7 provide the parts outside the CDR3, is EAGVAQSPRYKIIEKRQSVAFWCNPISGHATLYWYQQILGQGPKLLIQFQNNGVVDDSQLPKDRFSAERLKGVDSTLKIQPAKLEDSAVYLCASIHQRAGDKQCFGPGTRLTVT.

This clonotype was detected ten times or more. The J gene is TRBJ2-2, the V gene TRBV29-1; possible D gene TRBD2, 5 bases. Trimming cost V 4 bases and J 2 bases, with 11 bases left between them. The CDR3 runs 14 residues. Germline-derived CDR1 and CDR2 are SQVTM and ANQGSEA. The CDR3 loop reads CSVVSGANTGELFF. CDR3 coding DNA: TGCAGCGTTGTGAGCGGAGCCAACACCGGGGAGCTGTTTTTT.

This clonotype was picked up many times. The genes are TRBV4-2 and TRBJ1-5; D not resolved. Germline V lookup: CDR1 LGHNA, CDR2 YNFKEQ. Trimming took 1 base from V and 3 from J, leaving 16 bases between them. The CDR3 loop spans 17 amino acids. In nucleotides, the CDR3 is TGTGCCAGCAGCCAAGGGGCGGCCGCTATTTTCAATCAGCCCCAGCATTTT. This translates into CASSQGAAAIFNQPQHF.